The entry below describes one TCR beta chain. Its antigen remains unidentified. Every isolated RNA sample was fully reverse transcribed, so sequencing captured expressed TCRB transcripts. TCRdb keeps only in-frame clones here, not all; method: immunoSEQ multiplex PCR. The repertoire includes about 240,000 clones, 25% to 30% of them detected once, and 3% to 4% sits in the top ten. The data were taken from a study of beta chain features in type 1 diabetes. Overall study findings and caveats: The influence of HLA type on TCRB rearrangement stayed undetermined. The naive, central memory and Treg TCRB repertoires looked more alike in patients than they did in healthy donors.

Blood was collected once per donor into heparin, averaging around 120 mL. Sequencing used central memory CD4+ T cells from blood. The receptor was derived from a man aged 25-40 years in good health.

The CDR3 DNA reads as TGTGCCAGCGGGCTTTACACAGATACGCAGTATTTT. Translation: CASGLYTDTQYF. The chain joins TRBV28 to TRBJ2-3; D gene uncertain. V gave up 8 bases and J gave up 2 bases, with 8 bases separating them. Germline V CDR1 and CDR2: MDHEN, SYDVKM. The CDR3 runs to 12 residues.